The 10 T cell receptor beta chains presented below share a single source sample, sequenced in a study of blood T cell repertoires in COVID-19. Profiled with immunoSEQ multiplex PCR; TCRdb holds only in-frame clones, not every one. The table has 390,000 or so clones, roughly four fifths seen once. What was sequenced was PBMCs or T cells enriched from blood (not recorded which). These receptors were obtained from a woman in her 50s who had recovered from COVID-19.

Only a few counts were recorded for this clone. An end of the junction differs from the germline gene, which may be a read error. V gene TRBV5-8 combines with J gene TRBJ2-7; 8 bases fit TRBD1. Germline V gives CDR1 SGHTS, CDR2 YDEGEE. This CDR3 has 15 amino acids. CDR3 amino acids: CASRLDRAPSYEQYF. The CDR3 nucleotides are TGTGCCAGCAGATTGGACAGGGCCCCTTCCTACGAGCAGTACTTC.

The rearrangement uses TRBV12-3 or TRBV12-4 and TRBJ1-2, with D perhaps TRBD1 (6 bases). The CDR3 is made up of 13 amino acids. V shed 3 bases and J shed 1 base, with 6 bases lying between them. For the CDR3, the DNA is TGTGCCAGCAGTTTGGACAGTAACTATGGCTACACCTTC. Translated, it gives CASSLDSNYGYTF.

The chain recombines TRBV29-1 with TRBJ1-6, with D possibly TRBD1 on 5 matching bases. V was trimmed by 4 bases and J by 6 bases, leaving 7 bases between them. From germline, CDR1 is SQVTM and CDR2 ANQGSEA. CDR3 size: 12 residues. CDR3: CSVVRVNSPLHF. For the CDR3, the DNA is TGCAGCGTTGTCAGGGTTAATTCACCCCTCCACTTT.

This chain uses TRBV7-2 with TRBJ1-2, with TRBD1 matching over 8 bases. Looked up from germline, CDR1 is SGHTA and CDR2 is FQGNSA. J was trimmed by 3 bases and V by 5 bases; bases with no gene match: 8. This CDR3 contains 15 residues. Here the CDR3 DNA reads TGTGCCAGCAGCAGACAGGGGATCCCCCACTATGGCTACACCTTC. Translated, it gives CASSRQGIPHYGYTF.

The chain carries TRBV5-1 and TRBJ1-1; the D gene is possibly TRBD1 (5 bases). V was trimmed by 0 bases and J by 4 bases, leaving 10 bases between them. The CDR3 spans 14 residues. Germline V gene lookup returns CDR1 SGHRS and CDR2 YFSETQ. CDR3 nucleotides: TGCGCCAGCAGCTTGGAGGGGAGGAGCACTGAAGCTTTCTTT. As protein: CASSLEGRSTEAFF.

The chain uses TRBV6-2 or TRBV6-3 and TRBJ2-1; 10 nucleotides agree with TRBD2. The germline gives CDR1 MNHEY, CDR2 SVGEGT. The ends lost 4 bases at V and 9 bases at J; junction bases unmatched: 6. The CDR3 spans 14 residues. DNA of the CDR3: TGTGCCAGCAGTTCGAGCGGGGGGGCTAGTGAGCAGTTCTTC. Encoded protein: CASSSSGGASEQFF.

CDR3 protein: CAYSGSPSYNEQFF. As DNA, the CDR3 is TGTGCCTACAGCGGGAGCCCGTCCTACAATGAGCAGTTCTTC. This chain joins TRBV30 and TRBJ2-1; 8 nucleotides line up with TRBD2. The CDR3 has 14 residues. J lost 1 base, V lost 7 bases, and 6 bases had no gene match. The germline CDR1 and CDR2 sequences are GTSNPN and SVGIG (reference sequence).

The chain couples TRBV24-1 to TRBJ2-3; 9 bases agree with TRBD2. The CDR3 runs to 16 residues. V was pared by 5 bases and J by 2 bases, with 7 bases of the junction left unmatched. The germline gives CDR1 KGHDR, CDR2 SFDVKD. In DNA, the CDR3 is TGTGCCACCAGTGGGGCTAGCGGGACAGCCACAGATACGCAGTATTTT. The encoded protein is CATSGASGTATDTQYF.

This chain joins TRBV29-1 and TRBJ1-1; D is possibly TRBD1 (5 bases). This CDR3 contains 13 residues. Germline lookup yields CDR1 SQVTM and CDR2 ANQGSEA. Deletions cut 3 bases from V and 4 bases from J, with 12 bases between. The CDR3 protein is CSVETVLGTEAFF. The CDR3 DNA is TGCAGCGTTGAGACAGTCCTTGGCACTGAAGCTTTCTTT.

The CDR3 protein is CASSLQGGNTEAFF. CDR3 DNA: TGTGCCAGCAGCTTACAGGGGGGGAACACTGAAGCTTTCTTT. The chain links TRBV7-3 to TRBJ1-1; 7 bases are shared with TRBD1. Germline V gene sequence: CDR1 SGHTA, CDR2 FQGTGA. Trimming cost V 2 bases and J 1 base; bases outside gene matches: 1. This CDR3 has 14 amino acids.